One and the same sample provided the 25 T cell receptor beta chains below, sequenced in a study of T-cell memory formation after mild COVID-19. TCRdb redid the calling of the 5' RACE reads with MiXCR, one entry per CDR3 protein. The sample holds roughly 300,000 distinct CDR3 sequences, 8% to 10% seen once. The specimen sequenced was PBMCs or a T cell subset sorted from them (not recorded which). These receptors all stem from a man aged 18 to 30 who had mild COVID-19 (a few samples of this study predate the infection). Cell type and time point are not known.

This clonotype was seen only a few times. V gene TRBV29-1 combines with J gene TRBJ2-1; D may correspond to TRBD1 or TRBD2 (6 bases each). Germline V gene sequence: CDR1 SQVTM, CDR2 ANQGSEA. Trimming removed 7 bases at V and 3 bases at J, with 13 bases between. This CDR3 spans 13 amino acids. The CDR3 reads CSGRRGVYNEQFF. CDR3 coding DNA: TGCAGCGGCCGAAGGGGGGTCTACAATGAGCAGTTCTTC.

This clonotype has only a few counts. This rearrangement joins TRBV7-2 to TRBJ2-3, with 13 bases identical to TRBD2. V lost 4 bases to trimming and J lost 1 base; unmatched junction nucleotides: 8. The CDR3 contains 18 residues. CDR1 and CDR2 from the germline V gene are SGHTA and FQGNSA. DNA for the CDR3: TGTGCCAGCAGCTATACTAGCGGGGGGGCGTGGGGCACAGATACGCAGTATTTT. Protein: CASSYTSGGAWGTDTQYF. Full variable domain (remainder filled in from reference TRBV7-2 and TRBJ2-3): GAGVSQSPSNKVTEKGKDVELRCDPISGHTALYWYRQSLGQGLEFLIYFQGNSAPDKSGLPSDRFSAERTGGSVSTLTIQRTQQEDSAVYLCASSYTSGGAWGTDTQYFGPGTRLTVL.

This clonotype came up many times. This chain uses TRBV7-6 with TRBJ2-1, with TRBD2 as a possible D gene (6 bases). The V end lost 0 bases, the J end lost 7 bases, and 16 bases lay between the germline ends. CDR1 and CDR2 (germline): SGHVS, FNYEAQ. The CDR3 covers 16 residues. CDR3 region: CASSLAGGVGRNEQFF. DNA for the CDR3: TGTGCCAGCAGCTTAGCAGGAGGGGTTGGGAGGAATGAGCAGTTCTTC.

This clonotype was counted a few times. The chain uses TRBV11-2 and TRBJ2-3, with TRBD2 matching 11 bases. The CDR3 covers 19 residues. The V gene's germline CDR1 is SGHAT and CDR2 FQNNGV. V was clipped by 2 bases and J by 5 bases; unmatched bases: 15. The CDR3 bases are TGTGCCAGCAGCTTAAATTACGACACTAGCGGGGGAAACCTAGATACGCAGTATTTT. Residues: CASSLNYDTSGGNLDTQYF.

This clonotype was seen only once. This chain joins TRBV5-1 and TRBJ1-1, with 7 bases identical to TRBD1. Germline assignment: CDR1 SGHRS and CDR2 YFSETQ. The CDR3 runs to 15 residues. Germline trimming cut 4 bases from V and 3 bases from J; bases unmatched to any gene: 9. In DNA form, the CDR3 reads TGCGCCAGCAGCACGGAGACAGGGTTGGACACTGAAGCTTTCTTT. This translates into CASSTETGLDTEAFF.

This clonotype was counted only a few times. The V and J genes are TRBV20-1 and TRBJ2-1; no clear D gene. Trimming pared 1 base from V and 9 bases from J, leaving 7 bases between. The CDR3 contains 11 residues. Germline values: CDR1 DFQATT, CDR2 SNEGSKA (reference sequence). In nucleotides, the CDR3 is TGCAGTGCTAGAGTTGTCGGTGAGCAGTTCTTC. Its protein product is CSARVVGEQFF.

There are a few counts of this clonotype. The V and J genes are TRBV7-2 and TRBJ2-5, with 10 positions matching TRBD2. V was pared by 0 bases and J by 4 bases, with 2 bases of the junction left unmatched. The CDR3 covers 15 residues. Germline CDR1 SGHTA, CDR2 FQGNSA. CDR3 bases: TGTGCCAGCAGCTTAGCGGCTAGCGGGGGAGAGACCCAGTACTTC. Translated, it gives CASSLAASGGETQYF.

The V gene is TRBV28, the J gene TRBJ1-6, with D uncertain. V was shortened by 6 bases and J by 9 bases, with 9 bases between the two germline ends. There are 12 residues in the CDR3. In germline, CDR1 is MDHEN, CDR2 SYDVKM. The CDR3 DNA reads TGTGCCAGCAGGGAGGGAATTTCACCCCTCCACTTT. Its translation is CASREGISPLHF.

The chain links TRBV28 to TRBJ2-2, with TRBD2 matching over 7 bases. V trimming: 3 bases; J trimming: 7 bases; junction bases outside the gene matches: 8. The CDR3 runs to 15 residues. Germline CDR1 and CDR2: MDHEN and SYDVKM. The CDR3: CASSLVPGGIGELFF. The CDR3 nucleotides read TGTGCCAGCAGTTTGGTCCCCGGGGGGATCGGGGAGCTGTTTTTT.

This clonotype has more than one count but fewer than ten. V gene TRBV5-8 combines with J gene TRBJ2-3, with 10 positions matching TRBD1. This CDR3 comprises 15 residues. V dropped 1 base and J dropped 6; count of bases not matched to a gene: 5. The germline V gene has CDR1 SGHTS and CDR2 YDEGEE. CDR3 in DNA: TGTGCCAGCAGCTTGTCGGGACAGGGGTTGGATACGCAGTATTTT. It translates to CASSLSGQGLDTQYF.

The chain has TRBV18 and TRBJ2-5, with 8 bases identical to TRBD2. The CDR3 is made up of 16 amino acids. V was clipped by 3 bases and J by 1 base; unmatched bases: 7. The germline V gene encodes CDR1 KGHSH and CDR2 LQKENI. CDR3 bases: TGTGCCAGCTCACCCAGGGGTAGCGGGGCCCAAGAGACCCAGTACTTC. Translating it yields CASSPRGSGAQETQYF.

This clonotype has a handful of counts. The rearrangement uses TRBV20-1 and TRBJ2-1; D is perhaps TRBD1 (5 bases). Germline V gene sequence: CDR1 DFQATT, CDR2 SNEGSKA (reference sequence). CDR3 length equals 15 residues. V was trimmed by 3 bases and J by 8 bases, leaving 20 bases between them. CDR3 sequence reads: CSASHHYRIGDEQFF. The CDR3 nucleotides read TGCAGTGCTAGCCACCATTATAGAATAGGGGATGAGCAGTTCTTC.

There are a few counts of this clonotype. The V gene is TRBV6-6, the J gene TRBJ2-2; D call uncertain. The V gene's germline CDR1 is MNHNY and CDR2 SVGAGI (reference sequence). This CDR3 has 13 amino acids. V lost 6 bases and J lost 1, with 6 bases in between. CDR3 bases: TGTGCCAGCAGGCAGGAGAACACCGGGGAGCTGTTTTTT. It codes for CASRQENTGELFF.

The rearrangement joins TRBV28 to TRBJ1-2; TRBD1 might be the D (6 bases). The CDR3 loop spans 15 amino acids. CDR1 and CDR2 from the germline V gene are MDHEN and SYDVKM. The V end was cut by 3 bases, the J end by 1 base, with 12 bases between. In nucleotides, the CDR3 is TGTGCCAGCAGTTTCGGACAGCTTTTTAACTATGGCTACACCTTC. Its translation: CASSFGQLFNYGYTF.

This clonotype was seen only a few times. The V gene is TRBV28, the J gene TRBJ1-3; D remains ambiguous. This CDR3 is 18 amino acids long. CDR1 and CDR2 from the germline V gene are MDHEN and SYDVKM. Trimming cost V 4 bases and J 0 bases, with 19 bases left between them. CDR3 protein: CASSWSYSSVFSGNTIYF. CDR3 DNA sequence: TGTGCCAGCAGTTGGTCATATTCGTCTGTATTCTCTGGAAACACCATATATTTT.

V gene TRBV4-3 combines with J gene TRBJ2-4, with unresolved D. V was trimmed by 2 bases and J by 2 bases, leaving 7 bases between them. This CDR3 has 14 residues. Germline CDR1 and CDR2: LGHNA and YSLEER. CDR3 bases: TGCGCCAGCAGCCAAACGTACTCCAAAAACATTCAGTACTTC. Translated: CASSQTYSKNIQYF.

V is TRBV3-2 and J is TRBJ1-1; the table's TRBD1 call for D was not verified on the DNA. TRBV3-2 is given as a pseudogene. CDR3 length: 15 residues. The CDR3 sequence is CASSQPTGADTEAFF. The CDR3 nucleotides read TGTGCCAGCAGCCAACCGACAGGGGCAGACACTGAAGCTTTCTTT.

The J gene is TRBJ1-2, the V gene TRBV9; D is undetermined. This CDR3 spans 13 amino acids. V lost 0 bases and J lost 4, with 7 bases in between. In germline, CDR1 is SGDLS, CDR2 YYNGEE. The CDR3 here is CASSVGNVYGYTF. CDR3 sequence (DNA): TGTGCCAGCAGCGTAGGCAACGTCTATGGCTACACCTTC.

This clonotype was seen many times. The chain has TRBV6-6 and TRBJ1-5; 9 nucleotides match TRBD1. V lost 10 bases and J lost 6; bases outside the gene matches: 13. CDR3 length equals 15 residues. CDR1 is MNHNY and CDR2 is SVGAGI in the germline V gene (reference sequence). CDR3 in amino acids: CATSTRGQGLQPQHF. CDR3 sequence (DNA): TGTGCCACCTCGACCCGGGGACAGGGCCTTCAGCCCCAGCATTTT.

This clonotype was observed many times. The chain combines TRBV7-6 with TRBJ1-1; D gene ambiguous. The CDR3 runs to 12 residues. Germline V gene sequence: CDR1 SGHVS, CDR2 FNYEAQ. Trimming cost V 2 bases and J 7 bases, with 8 bases left between them. The CDR3 loop is CASSLSGDEAFF. In nucleotides, the CDR3 is TGTGCCAGCAGCTTATCAGGAGATGAAGCTTTCTTT.

The gene calls are TRBV7-9 and TRBJ2-5, with 10 positions matching TRBD1. This CDR3 region has 14 residues. CDR1 SEHNR and CDR2 FQNEAQ come from the germline V gene (reference sequence). With 4 bases clipped from V and 5 bases from J, the junction kept 4 bases outside the gene matches. CDR3 sequence (DNA): TGTGCCAGCAGCTCGACAGGGGGCTGGGAGACCCAGTACTTC. Its protein is CASSSTGGWETQYF.

This clonotype was found a few times. The chain recombines TRBV2 with TRBJ2-3; D not certain. Germline assignment: CDR1 SNHLY and CDR2 FYNNEI. This CDR3 has 11 residues. The V end lost 8 bases, the J end lost 2 bases, and 5 bases lay between the germline ends. The CDR3 spells CASLTTDTQYF. The CDR3 DNA reads as TGTGCCAGCTTAACCACAGATACGCAGTATTTT.

This clonotype was detected ten times or more. The genes are TRBV12-3 or TRBV12-4 and TRBJ2-7; no firm D call. CDR3 length equals 13 residues. Trimming cost V 5 bases and J 1 base, with 9 bases left between them. Written as DNA, the CDR3 is TGTGCCAGCAGTCATACAGCTTCCTACGAGCAGTACTTC. Translating it yields CASSHTASYEQYF.

The table lists this clonotype with a few counts. The chain links TRBV7-2 to TRBJ2-1; D gene uncertain. Germline V CDR1 and CDR2: SGHTA, FQGNSA. With 1 base removed from V and 8 bases from J, the gap between germline ends came to 9 bases. The CDR3 has 13 amino acids. CDR3 bases: TGTGCCAGCAGCTTAGGTTACCGAGATGAGCAGTTCTTC. Translated, it gives CASSLGYRDEQFF.

This sequence joins TRBV19 and TRBJ2-5, with D hard to call. Trimming removed 8 bases from V and 6 bases from J, with 10 bases in between. Germline V gives CDR1 LNHDA, CDR2 SQIVND (reference sequence). The CDR3 is made up of 11 amino acids. CDR3 nucleotides: TGTGCCAGTGGCCCGAGGAAGACCCAGTACTTC. It translates to CASGPRKTQYF.